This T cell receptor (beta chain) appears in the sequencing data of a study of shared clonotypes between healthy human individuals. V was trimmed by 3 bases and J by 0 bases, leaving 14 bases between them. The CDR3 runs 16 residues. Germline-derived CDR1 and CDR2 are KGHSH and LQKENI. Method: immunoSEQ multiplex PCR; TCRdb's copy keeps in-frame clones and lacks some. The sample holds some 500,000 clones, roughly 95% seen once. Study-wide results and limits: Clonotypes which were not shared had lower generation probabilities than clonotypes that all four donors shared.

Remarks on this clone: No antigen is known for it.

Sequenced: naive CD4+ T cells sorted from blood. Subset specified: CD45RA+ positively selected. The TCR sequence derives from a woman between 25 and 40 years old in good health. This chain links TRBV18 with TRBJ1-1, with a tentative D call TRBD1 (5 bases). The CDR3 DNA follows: TGTGCCAGCTCACCCCTGGAGGGAGGGGTGAACACTGAAGCTTTCTTT. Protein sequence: CASSPLEGGVNTEAFF.